The source of this TCR beta chain is a study of molecular identifiers for immune sequencing clone quantification. The table lists this clonotype with many counts. TCR libraries were built in bulk with a published protocol and specific TCR primers. Using its own MiXCR run on the PCR reads, TCRdb lists one record per CDR3 protein. The sample lists under 650,000 distinct CDR3 sequences; 15% to 20% were seen once. The CDR3 is made up of 15 amino acids. The V and J ends lost 0 bases and 7 bases, in that order; junction bases with no gene match: 2. Germline V lookup: CDR1 KGHDR, CDR2 SFDVKD. J is TRBJ2-4 and V is TRBV24-1; 10 bases align to TRBD1. The clonotype was recovered from a human donor in good health. Some libraries in this study had Jurkat cell RNA spiked in. The specimen was naive CD8+ T cells from blood, with Jurkat cell RNA spiked in. Specified subset: FACS-sorted CD8+CD4-CCR7+CD45RA+ naive T cells. The CDR3 sequence: CATSDLRDRGNIQYF. The CDR3 bases are TGTGCCACCAGTGATTTGAGGGACAGGGGTAACATTCAGTACTTC.